A single sample is the source of the 14 T cell receptor beta chains below, sequenced in a study of T cell repertoires in cytomegalovirus infection. TCRdb ran MiXCR on the reads and lists one entry per CDR3 protein. The table has roughly 180,000 distinct CDR3 sequences, about 15% seen once. Sequencing input: CD8+ T cells from PBMCs. Every receptor here comes from a human donor in good health (CMV status not recorded). Some clones in this sample may be carry-over from other donors' samples.

This clonotype has a handful of counts. This sequence joins TRBV7-9 and TRBJ2-1; the match to TRBD1 covers 7 bases. The CDR3 covers 17 residues. V lost 4 bases to trimming and J lost 0 bases; unmatched junction nucleotides: 9. The germline CDR1 and CDR2 sequences are SEHNR and FQNEAQ (reference sequence). The CDR3 DNA reads TGTGCCAGCAGCTCGAGCTCGGGACAGAGCTCCTACAATGAGCAGTTCTTC. Protein: CASSSSSGQSSYNEQFF.

This chain links TRBV6-5 with TRBJ2-7; D remains ambiguous. CDR1 is MNHEY and CDR2 is SVGAGI in the germline V gene. The length of the CDR3 is 18 residues. The ends were cut back, 0 bases at V and 4 bases at J, with 22 bases in the middle. CDR3 sequence (DNA): TGTGCCAGCAGTTACTCAGGGTCAGGATTTCTGCGAATTTACGAGCAGTACTTC. It encodes CASSYSGSGFLRIYEQYF.

This clonotype was counted between two and nine times. The chain has TRBV7-9 and TRBJ1-1; D unresolved. The ends were cut back, 4 bases at V and 5 bases at J, with 17 bases in the middle. CDR3 size: 15 residues. Germline CDR1 reads SEHNR; CDR2 reads FQNEAQ (reference sequence). CDR3 coding DNA: TGTGCCAGCAGCTATACCGCGGCGGGAAGTACTGAAGCTTTCTTT. Protein: CASSYTAAGSTEAFF.

The chain uses TRBV7-9 and TRBJ1-6, with TRBD1 as a possible D gene (6 bases). Per the germline V gene, CDR1 is SEHNR and CDR2 is FQNEAQ (reference sequence). V lost 5 bases and J 8 bases, leaving 16 bases between the germline ends. The CDR3 is made up of 15 amino acids. CDR3 nucleotide sequence: TGTGCCAGCAGCCCAAGGGGGGGAAGTGATTCACCCCTCCACTTT. Residues: CASSPRGGSDSPLHF.

There are a few counts of this clonotype. This chain connects TRBV14 to TRBJ1-2; 9 bases fit TRBD1. Germline loops: CDR1 SGHDN, CDR2 FVKESK. J was trimmed by 5 bases and V by 4 bases; bases with no gene match: 5. The CDR3 is 14 amino acids. The CDR3 DNA follows: TGTGCCAGCAGCCCTCCGGGACAGGGATATGGCTACACCTTC. Translating it yields CASSPPGQGYGYTF.

This chain joins TRBV7-9 and TRBJ2-1; TRBD2 matches 8 bases. V lost 4 bases, J lost 5 bases, and 10 bases stayed unmatched. Germline V CDR1 and CDR2: SEHNR, FQNEAQ (reference sequence). This CDR3 contains 16 residues. CDR3 protein: CASSSGTSPLNNEQFF. CDR3 bases: TGTGCCAGCAGCTCCGGGACTAGTCCCTTAAACAATGAGCAGTTCTTC.

A few counts support this clonotype. This chain uses TRBV28 with TRBJ1-5; 8 positions match TRBD1. This CDR3 is built from 16 residues. CDR1 is MDHEN, CDR2 SYDVKM, per germline. V trimming: 5 bases; J trimming: 6 bases; junction bases outside the gene matches: 12. The CDR3: CASSLMSSGGGQPQHF. In nucleotides, the CDR3 is TGTGCCAGCAGTCTCATGTCCTCAGGGGGCGGTCAGCCCCAGCATTTT. The entire variable domain, with the rest obtained from reference TRBV28 and TRBJ1-5, is as follows: DVKVTQSSRYLVKRTGEKVFLECVQDMDHENMFWYRQDPGLGLRLIYFSYDVKMKEKGDIPEGYSVSREKKERFSLILESASTNQTSMYLCASSLMSSGGGQPQHFGDGTRLSIL.

The chain carries TRBV6-1 and TRBJ1-1; D remains unclear. This CDR3 region has 12 residues. Deletions cut 2 bases from V and 5 bases from J, with 6 bases between. CDR1 and CDR2 (germline): MNHNS, SASEGT. CDR3 sequence reads: CASSELGTEAFF. CDR3 nucleotide sequence: TGTGCCAGCAGTGAATTGGGGACTGAAGCTTTCTTT.

This clonotype came up a few times. The chain uses TRBV20-1 and TRBJ1-5; 10 nucleotides match TRBD1. With V trimmed by 3 bases and J by 6 bases, 5 bases remained unmatched. The CDR3 extends over 14 amino acids. Germline V gene data show CDR1 as DFQATT and CDR2 as SNEGSKA (reference sequence). The CDR3, as DNA: TGCAGTGCTAGTGGGGGGACAGGGGTTCAGCCCCAGCATTTT. Translating it yields CSASGGTGVQPQHF.

This sequence joins TRBV10-3 and TRBJ1-5; D gene ambiguous. The V end was cut by 11 bases, the J end by 0 bases, with 14 bases between. The CDR3 contains 14 residues. CDR1 and CDR2 (germline): ENHRY, SYGVKD. In DNA, the CDR3 is TGTGCCGTCAATGGCGTAGATAGCAATCAGCCCCAGCATTTT. Its protein is CAVNGVDSNQPQHF.

This clonotype was counted a few times. This rearrangement joins TRBV12-3 or TRBV12-4 to TRBJ2-2; D is unclear. CDR3 length equals 14 residues. Deletions cut 5 bases from V and 4 bases from J, with 11 bases between. The CDR3 spells CASSPPSRTGELFF. CDR3 in DNA: TGTGCCAGCAGTCCACCTTCTCGCACCGGGGAGCTGTTTTTT.

This clonotype has just a few counts. The V and J genes are TRBV28 and TRBJ2-7; 9 nucleotides line up with TRBD1. The V and J ends lost 5 bases and 2 bases, in that order; junction bases with no gene match: 10. The CDR3 has 16 residues. CDR1 MDHEN and CDR2 SYDVKM come from the germline V gene. This CDR3 is CASSIRTGEGTYEQYF. CDR3 nucleotide sequence: TGTGCCAGCAGTATCAGGACAGGGGAAGGCACCTACGAGCAGTACTTC. The variable domain in full, with the rest retrieved from reference TRBV28 and TRBJ2-7, is DVKVTQSSRYLVKRTGEKVFLECVQDMDHENMFWYRQDPGLGLRLIYFSYDVKMKEKGDIPEGYSVSREKKERFSLILESASTNQTSMYLCASSIRTGEGTYEQYFGPGTRLTVT.

This sequence joins TRBV12-3 or TRBV12-4 and TRBJ1-2, with D perhaps matching TRBD1 (5 bases). This CDR3 has 14 amino acids. Trimming took 7 bases from V and 6 from J, leaving 18 bases between them. Written as DNA, the CDR3 is TGTGCCAGCATTAGGGGAAGGGGTCAAGATGGCTACACCTTC. Translating it yields CASIRGRGQDGYTF.

J is TRBJ1-1 and V is TRBV28; TRBD1 is a possible D gene (5 bases). This CDR3 is 12 amino acids long. Between the trimmed V and J ends, which lost 4 bases and 6 bases, there was a span of 9 bases. Germline CDR1 and CDR2: MDHEN and SYDVKM. DNA for the CDR3: TGTGCCAGCAGTTGGCAGGGTCCTGAAGCTTTCTTT. This gives the protein CASSWQGPEAFF.